This is a list of T cell receptor beta chains from one sample in a study of neurological immune-mediated disorders. TCRdb called the 5' RACE reads again in MiXCR, with one record for every CDR3 protein. The table includes about 71,000 distinct CDR3 sequences, 10% to 13% detected once. The sequenced material came from PBMCs. Receptors originate from a man under 40 in good health. The CDR3 runs from the conserved cysteine through the conserved F or W. The D gene is left open where the match is weak. Clone size, where shown, is once, few, many, or a class for clones that have expanded.

NA | TRBJ2-5 | once | TRBV10-3 | CVISEVGGGVHETQYF | TGTGTCATCAGTGAGGTTGGGGGAGGAGTACACGAGACCCAGTACTTC
NA | TRBJ2-2 | many | TRBV19 | CASSISSDSGELFF | TGTGCCAGTAGTATTTCCTCGGACAGCGGGGAGCTGTTTTTT
TRBD2 | TRBJ2-1 | NA | TRBV6-5 | CASRHTSGSNEQFF | TGTGCCAGCAGACACACTAGCGGGAGCAATGAGCAGTTCTTC
TRBD2 | TRBJ2-2 | many | TRBV5-5 | CASSLWTSGAGELFF | TGTGCCAGCAGCTTGTGGACTAGCGGGGCCGGGGAGCTGTTTTTT
NA | TRBJ2-3 | many | TRBV5-1 | CASNEDPSTDTQYF | TGCGCCAGCAACGAGGATCCTAGCACAGATACGCAGTATTTT
NA | TRBJ2-7 | many | TRBV3-1 | CASSQDSHEQYF | TGTGCCAGCAGCCAAGATTCGCACGAGCAGTACTTC
TRBD2 | TRBJ2-1 | many | TRBV7-2 | CASSPQTSGRADRNEQFF | TGTGCCAGCAGCCCTCAGACTAGCGGGAGGGCCGATCGGAATGAGCAGTTCTTC
NA | TRBJ2-2 | many | TRBV5-8 | CASSLPPGAKTITGELFF | TGTGCCAGCAGCTTACCCCCAGGGGCCAAAACGATCACCGGGGAGCTGTTTTTT
TRBD1 | TRBJ2-1 | many | TRBV20-1 | CSAKPGTDLNEQFF | TGCAGTGCTAAGCCCGGGACAGATCTTAATGAGCAGTTCTTC
NA | TRBJ2-7 | many | TRBV3-1 | CASSTYNYEQYF | TGTGCCAGCAGCACCTATAATTACGAGCAGTACTTC
NA | TRBJ2-5 | many | TRBV20-1 | CSARSNSGGTQYF | TGCAGTGCTAGAAGTAACTCAGGCGGGACCCAGTACTTC
NA | TRBJ2-5 | many | TRBV12-3/TRBV12-4 | CASSLARGAREETQYF | TGTGCCAGCAGTTTAGCGAGGGGAGCGAGGGAAGAGACCCAGTACTTC
NA | TRBJ2-5 | many | TRBV18 | CASSPYEETQYF | TGTGCCAGCTCACCATATGAAGAGACCCAGTACTTC
NA | TRBJ2-5 | many | TRBV28 | CASRTPREARETQYF | TGTGCCAGCAGGACCCCGAGGGAGGCGCGCGAGACCCAGTACTTC
NA | TRBJ2-3 | many | TRBV18 | CASSPLDGRSTDTQYF | TGTGCCAGCTCACCGTTGGATGGCCGGAGCACAGATACGCAGTATTTT
TRBD2 | TRBJ2-6 | many | TRBV28 | CASGTSGRSGANVLTF | TGTGCCAGCGGGACTAGCGGGAGATCTGGGGCCAACGTCCTGACTTTC
NA | TRBJ2-7 | many | TRBV7-2 | CASSLGEAGYEQYF | TGTGCCAGCAGCTTAGGTGAGGCGGGCTACGAGCAGTACTTC
NA | TRBJ1-1 | NA | TRBV9 | CASSFYICSVQTGFGQEAFF | NA
NA | TRBJ2-2 | many | TRBV5-6 | CASSLDRQFLTGELFF | TGTGCCAGCAGCCTGGACCGACAGTTCCTCACCGGGGAGCTGTTTTTT
NA | TRBJ1-5 | many | TRBV4-1 | CASSFSSPNQPQHF | TGCGCCAGCAGCTTCTCATCACCCAATCAGCCCCAGCATTTT
NA | TRBJ1-2 | NA | TRBV27 | CASSRIQSDYGYTF | TGTGCCAGCAGTCGGATACAGAGCGACTATGGCTACACCTTC
NA | TRBJ2-7 | NA | TRBV20-1 | CSARAHRDLTSYEQYF | TGCAGTGCTAGAGCTCACAGGGATCTCACCTCCTACGAGCAGTACTTC
TRBD1 | TRBJ2-5 | many | TRBV11-2 | CASSRTGGGGETQYF | TGTGCCAGCAGCCGGACAGGGGGCGGTGGAGAGACCCAGTACTTC
TRBD1 | TRBJ2-1 | NA | TRBV5-1 | CASSFETGGNEQFF | TGCGCCAGCAGCTTCGAGACAGGGGGGAATGAGCAGTTCTTC
NA | TRBJ1-1 | many | TRBV28 | CATHPVTEAFF | TGTGCCACACACCCGGTTACTGAAGCTTTCTTT
NA | TRBJ2-3 | many | TRBV24-1 | CATSDPQVGQDTDTQYF | TGTGCCACCAGTGATCCCCAGGTGGGACAAGACACAGATACGCAGTATTTT
NA | TRBJ2-4 | many | TRBV3-1 | CASSPFGQSQYF | TGTGCCAGCAGCCCCTTCGGACAGTCTCAGTACTTC
NA | TRBJ2-5 | NA | TRBV27 | CARNYWETQYF | TGTGCCAGAAATTATTGGGAGACCCAGTACTTC
NA | TRBJ2-7 | many | TRBV27 | CASSSILDTTTYEQYF | TGTGCCAGCAGTTCAATACTGGACACGACAACCTACGAGCAGTACTTC
NA | TRBJ2-6 | many | TRBV20-1 | CSATTPLSGANVLTF | TGCAGTGCCACGACACCACTCTCTGGGGCCAACGTCCTGACTTTC
NA | TRBJ2-2 | many | TRBV5-1 | CASSLASWGGELFF | TGCGCCAGCAGCTTGGCCAGCTGGGGAGGGGAGCTGTTTTTT
NA | TRBJ2-1 | few | TRBV19 | CASSTRRAGLYNEQFF | TGTGCCAGTAGTACCCGTAGGGCGGGACTTTACAATGAGCAGTTCTTC
NA | TRBJ1-5 | many | TRBV5-1 | CASSDTLPFYSNQPQHF | TGCGCCAGCAGTGACACACTGCCCTTCTATAGCAATCAGCCCCAGCATTTT
NA | TRBJ2-5 | many | TRBV11-2 | CASSSFVGQETQYF | TGTGCCAGCAGCTCCTTTGTGGGGCAAGAGACCCAGTACTTC
NA | TRBJ2-5 | many | TRBV20-1 | CSVLHHQETQYF | TGCAGTGTTCTACACCACCAAGAGACCCAGTACTTC
TRBD2 | TRBJ2-3 | many | TRBV11-2 | CASSLLAGGTDTQYF | TGTGCCAGCAGCTTACTAGCGGGAGGCACAGATACGCAGTATTTT
NA | TRBJ2-7 | many | TRBV2 | CASRTYEQYF | TGTGCCAGCAGGACCTACGAGCAGTACTTC
NA | TRBJ2-7 | NA | TRBV6-1 | CASSELSPGRNEQYF | TGTGCCAGCAGTGAATTGTCCCCCGGCAGGAACGAGCAGTACTTC
NA | TRBJ2-7 | many | TRBV12-3/TRBV12-4 | CASSLGTDEQYF | TGTGCCAGCAGTTTAGGGACAGACGAGCAGTACTTC
NA | TRBJ2-2 | many | TRBV7-2 | CASSLDRARNTGELFF | TGTGCCAGCAGCTTAGACAGGGCCAGGAACACCGGGGAGCTGTTTTTT
TRBD2 | TRBJ2-1 | few | TRBV20-1 | CSARVFWSEGLPRDEQFF | TGCAGTGCTAGAGTCTTTTGGAGCGAGGGACTACCCAGGGATGAGCAGTTCTTC
NA | TRBJ1-1 | many | TRBV28 | CASSLSPQGFEAFF | TGTGCCAGCAGTTTAAGCCCTCAGGGCTTTGAAGCTTTCTTT
TRBD1 | TRBJ1-2 | many | TRBV7-8 | CASSLGQQSFESKF | TGTGCCAGCAGCCTGGGACAGCAGTCCTTCGAGTCTAAGTTC
NA | TRBJ2-7 | many | TRBV20-1 | CSASSAGGYYEQYF | TGCAGTGCTTCCAGTGCAGGGGGGTACTACGAGCAGTACTTC
TRBD1 | TRBJ1-1 | many | TRBV29-1 | CSPMGQGENTEAFF | TGCAGCCCCATGGGACAGGGGGAGAACACTGAAGCTTTCTTT
TRBD1 | TRBJ2-7 | many | TRBV6-1 | CASRRTGIYEQYF | TGTGCCAGCCGACGGACAGGAATATACGAGCAGTACTTC
NA | TRBJ2-1 | NA | TRBV7-3 | CASSPTGTTVNEQFF | TGTGCCAGCAGCCCCACCGGGACAACGGTAAATGAGCAGTTCTTC
NA | TRBJ1-4 | NA | TRBV5-1 | CASSLGSPATNEKLFF | TGCGCCAGCAGCTTGGGGAGTCCTGCAACTAATGAAAAACTGTTTTTT
NA | TRBJ1-5 | many | TRBV27 | CASGGLNQPQHF | TGTGCCAGCGGAGGCCTAAATCAGCCCCAGCATTTT
NA | TRBJ2-5 | NA | TRBV28 | CASRAGQQSETQYF | TGTGCCAGCAGGGCGGGACAGCAGAGCGAGACCCAGTACTTC